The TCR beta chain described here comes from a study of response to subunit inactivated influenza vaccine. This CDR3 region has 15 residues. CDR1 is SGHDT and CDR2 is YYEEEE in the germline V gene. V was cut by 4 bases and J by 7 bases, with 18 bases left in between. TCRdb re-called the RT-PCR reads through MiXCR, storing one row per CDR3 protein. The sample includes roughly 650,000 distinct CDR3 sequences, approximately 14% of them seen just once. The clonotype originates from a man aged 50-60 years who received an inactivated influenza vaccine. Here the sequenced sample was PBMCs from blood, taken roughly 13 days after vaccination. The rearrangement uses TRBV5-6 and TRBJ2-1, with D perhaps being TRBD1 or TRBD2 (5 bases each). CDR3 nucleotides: TGTGCCAGCAGCAAGGGACCCCGCCCGGAGAATGAGCAGTTCTTC. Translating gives CASSKGPRPENEQFF.